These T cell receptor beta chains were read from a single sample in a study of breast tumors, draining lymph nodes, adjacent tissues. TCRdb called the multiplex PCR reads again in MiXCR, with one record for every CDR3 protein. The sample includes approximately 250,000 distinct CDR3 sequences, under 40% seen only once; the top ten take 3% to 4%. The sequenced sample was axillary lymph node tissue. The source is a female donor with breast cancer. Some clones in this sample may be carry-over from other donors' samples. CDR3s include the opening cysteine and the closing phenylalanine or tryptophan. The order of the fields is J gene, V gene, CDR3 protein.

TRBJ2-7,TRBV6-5,CASGTDAYEQYF
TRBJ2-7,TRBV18,CASSQGRGSYEQYF
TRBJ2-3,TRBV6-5,CASSHVDTQYF
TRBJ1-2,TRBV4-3,CASSQEAGWDYGYTF
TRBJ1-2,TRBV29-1,CSVEDLGLQGYTF
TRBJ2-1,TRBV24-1,CATSDLGTSVDNEQFF
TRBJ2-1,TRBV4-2,CASSQDDYGTSGNNEQFF
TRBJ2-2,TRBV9,CASSVDPSGNTGELFF
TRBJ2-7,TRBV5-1,CASSFRGRNEQYF
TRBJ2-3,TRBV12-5,CASGLVSRSWIDTQYF
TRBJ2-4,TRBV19,CASSMADAKNIQYF
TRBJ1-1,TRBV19,CASSSPGQPHGNTEAFF
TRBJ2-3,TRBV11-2,CASSLVAGGPTDTQYF
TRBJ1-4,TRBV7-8,CASSLVGGADEKLFF
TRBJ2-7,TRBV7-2,CASSRMGARGEYEQYF
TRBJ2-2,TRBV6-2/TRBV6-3,CARRLAGGRDEQFF
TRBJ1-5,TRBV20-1,CSARQGNQPQHF
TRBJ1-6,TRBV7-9,CASSLQGAVNSPLHF
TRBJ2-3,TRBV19,CASSKQGLASTDTQYF
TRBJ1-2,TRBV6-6,CASSEGTGAVYGYTF
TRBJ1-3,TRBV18,CASSPQDSLYF
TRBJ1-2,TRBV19,CASSMDRDYGYTF
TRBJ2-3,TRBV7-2,CASSLVEGDSTDTQYF
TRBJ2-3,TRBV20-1,CSANRDPDTQYF
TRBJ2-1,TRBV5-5,CASSTASTGTTPLF
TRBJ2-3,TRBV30,CAWRPGPQYF
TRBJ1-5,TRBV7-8,CASSPGGVEQPQHF
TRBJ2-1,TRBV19,CASRHTLGTSGGARSYNEQFF
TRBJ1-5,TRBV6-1,CASSEELLRPQHF
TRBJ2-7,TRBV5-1,CASSSLTRSGSYEQYF
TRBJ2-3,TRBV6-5,CASSPGGQGANTQYF
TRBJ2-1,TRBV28,CASSPYLAEQFF
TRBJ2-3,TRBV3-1,CASSQGRGVADTQYF
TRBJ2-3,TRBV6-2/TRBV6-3,CASSPGQPQYF
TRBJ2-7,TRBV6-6,CASSPDTNEQYF
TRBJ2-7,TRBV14,CASSQVGGLPYEQYF
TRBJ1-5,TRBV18,CASSPQGSQPQHF
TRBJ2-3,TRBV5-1,CASSLDGSTDTQYF
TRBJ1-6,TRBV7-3,CASSSGPSSSYNSPLHF
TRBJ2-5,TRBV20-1,CSVGAGATQETQYF
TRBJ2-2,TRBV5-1,CASLPLGGNTGELFF
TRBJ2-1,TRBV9,CASSVGLGDSYEQFF
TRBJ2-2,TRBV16,CASSQSKTGQAGELFF
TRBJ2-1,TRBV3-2,CASSPVGSIFDEQFF